The TCR beta chain described here comes from a study of T cell changes during pregnancy in multiple sclerosis. Profiling relied on immunoSEQ multiplex PCR, and the TCRdb table lists in-frame clones only, not all of them. The table includes roughly 90,000 clones, approximately 90% detected once. This clone was seen a handful of times. The CDR3 covers 15 residues. In germline, CDR1 is SGHRS, CDR2 YFSETQ. V trimming: 1 base; J trimming: 5 bases; junction bases outside the gene matches: 5. The specimen comprised peripheral blood, sampled in the first trimester of pregnancy. The chain couples TRBV5-1 to TRBJ1-4, with 7 bases aligning to TRBD1. The source of this sequence is a female donor in good health, enrolled as a control in a pregnancy study. CDR3 amino acids: CASSLPDRDNEKLFF. DNA of the CDR3: TGCGCCAGCAGCTTGCCTGACAGGGACAATGAAAAACTGTTTTTT.